This T cell receptor beta chain was profiled in a study of identical twins. General study results and limits: The same donors were not followed; conclusions instead depended on cross-sectional statistical analysis. Twin-shared out-of-frame alpha sequences showed excess low generation probability. Modelling approaches yielded underestimates of out-of-frame TCR alpha sharing between monozygotic twins.

This clonotype was seen more than once but under ten times. The antigen remains unidentified. Trimming took 3 bases from V and 4 from J, leaving 9 bases between them. The CDR3 consists of 13 residues. Germline CDR1 reads SGHVS; CDR2 reads FQNEAQ. A universal primer site arose from template switching, and cDNA bore unique molecular identifiers. TCRdb used MiXCR to reprocess the 5' RACE reads, holding one entry per CDR3 protein. The sample shows 400,000 or so distinct CDR3 sequences, roughly 10% of them seen only once. This receptor was taken from a woman between 50 and 59 years old in good health. The chain has TRBV7-8 and TRBJ1-2; D is ambiguous. Material: naive T cells sorted from blood. CDR3 DNA: TGTGCCAGCAGCTTTCAGCGGTCCTATGGCTACACCTTC. This codes for CASSFQRSYGYTF. The full variable domain, its missing parts supplied by reference TRBV7-8 and TRBJ1-2, is GAGVSQSPRYKVAKRGQDVALRCDPISGHVSLFWYQQALGQGPEFLTYFQNEAQLDKSGLPSDRFFAERPEGSVSTLKIQRTQQEDSAVYLCASSFQRSYGYTFGSGTRLTVV.